This TCR beta chain came from a study of neurological immune-mediated disorders (dated by TCRdb to 2018 to 2020). For the study in its entirety: Among the roughly 35 multiple sclerosis patients, approximately 31 had relapsing-remitting MS and 3 had secondary progressive MS. Longitudinal samples, technical triplicates and paired sorted CD4+ and CD8+ T-cell subsets, alongside PBMC samples, were included among the approximately 99 TCR-beta libraries. The cohort comprised 68 subjects: 14 HAM/TSP patients, approximately 34 multiple sclerosis patients and 20 or so healthy controls. Peripheral blood TCR-beta repertoires from HTLV-I-associated myelopathy (HAM/TSP) patients, multiple sclerosis patients and healthy controls were compared by UMI-based sequencing.

For the unsorted PBMC libraries, 2 million PBMCs were stored in RNAlater at -80 degrees C until RNA extraction and were used to generate the libraries. The multiple sclerosis patients were enrolled in a US clinical protocol that used magnetic resonance imaging to evaluate disease progression. Peripheral blood underwent Ficoll-Hypaque density gradient centrifugation to isolate PBMCs, which were then cryopreserved in liquid nitrogen. This clonotype was seen repeatedly, ten times or more. Its antigen remains undetermined. Germline and junction disagree at one end, which may indicate a read error. To synthesize cDNA, template-switch 5'RACE was performed with a primer carrying a 10-nucleotide random unique molecular identifier so that each TCR transcript was tagged. Every sequencing run yielded over 180 million TCR-beta sequences covering 15-18 subjects. The RNeasy kit was used for extraction of total RNA. The KAPA Real-time Library Amplification kit was used to amplify TCR-beta VDJ regions with primers targeting the TCR constant region and the 5'RACE anchor. A first PCR added sample indexes and Illumina adaptors, after which a second PCR increased the library yield. After Ampure bead purification, the roughly 650 bp TCR product was size-selected on a 2% E-gel SizeSelection system. Library quality was checked on a Bioanalyzer, concentration was measured with Qubit, and libraries were quantified with the Kapa Library Quantification kit before pooling. Libraries were sequenced paired-end 2 x 150 bp on an Illumina HiSeq 2500. To increase sequence diversity, about 25-31% phiX was spiked into each library pool. For the original study's pipeline: The quality-filtered reads were processed with the UMI-based MiGEC pipeline, whose error correction step removed more than 80% of the raw TCR sequences. IMGT germline references were used for aligning VDJ genes, and each clonotype was defined as a unique CDR3 amino acid sequence together with its V-J genes. Clonal expansion, Shannon diversity and CDR3 relatedness were evaluated with VDJtools (CalcPairwiseDistances, ClusterSamples), while phylogenetic trees were built in CLCbio workbench. Expanded clones were defined as having at least 8 unique UMIs, based on coefficient-of-variation modelling across technical triplicates. The public reads were reanalyzed by TCRdb: fastp trimming at Q25, MiXCR alignment, in-frame beta chains only. Rows matching on CDR3 protein sequence are summarized as one entry with the most common DNA and genes. The V and J calls come from TCRdb's annotation, not from the publication. Within this sample are about 74,000 distinct CDR3 sequences, with 4% to 6% of them counted one time only. Of the sample, just under 7.5% is held by the ten largest clones.

From the cysteine up to the phenylalanine, the CDR3 has a length of 16 residues. Only the CDR3 DNA is retained, 48 bases long and in frame from the first base. In the germline V gene, CDR1 corresponds to SGHTA and CDR2 to FQGNSA. Beyond this particular receptor, the publication reports: Phylogenetic analysis grouped repertoires from 18 of 34 MS patients into a cluster of related CDR3 sequences, suggesting a possible repertoire-level signature. No identical CDR3 amino acid sequences were found to be shared among expanded clones across subjects, suggesting that TCR-beta repertoires were private in all groups. TCR clonal expansion was greatest in HAM/TSP patients and smallest in MS patients, who ranked below even healthy controls. The MS cluster was not associated with any clinical or MRI features, and the authors stated that larger cohorts are needed.

The chain joins TRBV7-2 to TRBJ1-6; a tentative D call is TRBD1 (6 bases match). This TCR was recovered from a young man with multiple sclerosis. Material for sequencing was PBMCs. The DNA sequence is TGTGCCAGCAGCTTAGGGGCACGACAGGCTAATTCACCCCTCAACTTT. This gives the protein CASSLGARQANSPLNF.